The clone carrying this TCR beta chain was picked up a small number of times. Every bit of the isolated RNA underwent reverse transcription, so sequencing read expressed TCRB transcripts. TCRdb's table, derived via immunoSEQ multiplex PCR, lists solely in-frame clones and lacks some. In the table there are about 40,000 clones, over 45% of which are singletons. CDR1 and CDR2 (germline): SGHRS, YFSETQ. CDR3 size: 14 residues. Between the trimmed V and J ends, which lost 0 bases and 4 bases, there was a span of 7 bases. The sample originates from a study of beta chain features in type 1 diabetes. This receptor was identified in a woman aged 18-30 years in good health. The source material was central memory CD4+ T cells from blood. The V gene is TRBV5-1, the J gene TRBJ1-4; D gene uncertain. The CDR3 DNA is TGCGCCAGCAGCTTGGTCGGGGTTAATGAAAAACTGTTTTTT. As protein: CASSLVGVNEKLFF.